One and the same sample provided the 8 T cell receptor beta chains below, sequenced in a study of graft-versus-host responses after intestinal transplantation. Clones were sequenced by immunoSEQ multiplex PCR, and TCRdb holds only the in-frame ones, with some missing. The table lists roughly 90,000 clones, approximately 90% of them singletons. Which antigens these TCRs recognize remains unknown. The sample was unstimulated CD4+ T cells sorted from spleen or lymph node cells, taken before transplant. Receptors originate from a human donor who was the organ donor for an intestinal transplant.

The J gene is TRBJ1-2, the V gene TRBV28, with unresolved D. The CDR3 sequence is 15 residues long. Germline V lookup: CDR1 MDHEN, CDR2 SYDVKM. V gave up 5 bases and J gave up 1 base, with 14 bases separating them. The CDR3 sequence is CASSLHQIINYGYTF. The CDR3 nucleotides read TGTGCCAGCAGTCTCCATCAGATCATTAACTATGGCTACACCTTC.

The V call is TRBV7-9, the J call TRBJ2-7; tentatively, D is TRBD1 (5 bases). The V gene's germline CDR1 is SEHNR and CDR2 FQNEAQ (reference sequence). The CDR3 runs 14 residues. V lost 3 bases to trimming and J lost 0 bases, with 9 bases between them. The CDR3 DNA reads as TGTGCCAGCAGCTTGGGGCAGAACTCCTACGAGCAGTACTTC. It codes for CASSLGQNSYEQYF. The whole variable domain, remainder taken from reference TRBV7-9 and TRBJ2-7, is DTGVSQNPRHKITKRGQNVTFRCDPISEHNRLYWYRQTLGQGPEFLTYFQNEAQLEKSRLLSDRFSAERPKGSFSTLEIQRTEQGDSAMYLCASSLGQNSYEQYFGPGTRLTVT.

The V gene is TRBV7-3, the J gene TRBJ2-2; perhaps TRBD2 as D (5 bases). Germline CDR1 and CDR2: SGHTA and FQGTGA. Trimming cost V 0 bases and J 2 bases, with 7 bases left between them. The CDR3 loop spans 15 amino acids. The CDR3 nucleotides read TGTGCCAGCAGCTTAACCCTAGCTAACACCGGGGAGCTGTTTTTT. Protein: CASSLTLANTGELFF.

J is TRBJ2-5 and V is TRBV5-5; 9 nucleotides match TRBD1. CDR3 length equals 16 residues. Trimming cost V 2 bases and J 0 bases; bases outside gene matches: 5. CDR1 is SGHKS and CDR2 is YYEKEE in the germline V gene (reference sequence). The DNA for the CDR3 is TGTGCCAGCAGCTTTCCGGGACAGGGCAACCAAGAGACCCAGTACTTC. Its protein is CASSFPGQGNQETQYF.

This chain connects TRBV5-1 to TRBJ1-1; 10 positions match TRBD1. Unmatched junction bases numbered 6, after V lost 1 base and J lost 3 bases. This CDR3 has 16 amino acids. CDR1 SGHRS and CDR2 YFSETQ come from the germline V gene. This CDR3 reads CASSLRQGAFDTEAFF. CDR3 bases: TGCGCCAGCAGCTTGAGACAGGGGGCGTTCGACACTGAAGCTTTCTTT.

The rearrangement uses TRBV30 and TRBJ2-5; 12 nucleotides match TRBD2. This CDR3 has 15 residues. Germline values: CDR1 GTSNPN, CDR2 SVGIG (reference sequence). Trimming removed 0 bases from V and 4 bases from J; junction bases left unmatched: 3. This CDR3 is CAWSVQTSGRETQYF. In nucleotides, the CDR3 is TGTGCCTGGAGTGTCCAGACTAGCGGGAGAGAGACCCAGTACTTC.

This chain joins TRBV6-1 and TRBJ1-3; D is possibly TRBD1 (5 bases). V shed 4 bases and J shed 7 bases, with 17 bases lying between them. This CDR3 region has 15 residues. Germline CDR1 MNHNS, CDR2 SASEGT. CDR3 loop: CASSVDTLGGNTIYF. DNA of the CDR3: TGTGCCAGCAGTGTGGATACGCTGGGGGGTAACACCATATATTTT.

This clone was observed once. The V call is TRBV7-6, the J call TRBJ1-1, with 8 nucleotides matching TRBD1. Trimming took 0 bases from V and 5 from J; bases not matched to a gene: 5. Germline loops: CDR1 SGHVS, CDR2 FNYEAQ. The CDR3 sequence is 15 residues long. The CDR3 loop reads CASSLATGGGTEAFF. The DNA for the CDR3 is TGTGCCAGCAGCTTAGCAACAGGGGGAGGAACTGAAGCTTTCTTT. Complete variable domain (other parts from reference TRBV7-6 and TRBJ1-1): GAGVSQSPRYKVTKRGQDVALRCDPISGHVSLYWYRQALGQGPEFLTYFNYEAQQDKSGLPNDRFSAERPEGSISTLTIQRTEQRDSAMYRCASSLATGGGTEAFFGQGTRLTVV.